The 20 T cell receptor beta chains in this list originate from one sample, sequenced in a study of CD8 T cells in ankylosing spondylitis (dated by TCRdb to the late 2010s). Library preparation was by 5' RACE. Sequencing was performed on an Illumina HiSeq 2500. Using fastp trimming at Q25 and MiXCR clonotype assembly, TCRdb reanalyzed the public sequencing data and kept in-frame beta chains. For every CDR3 protein sequence, its rows merge into one entry that carries the most common genes and DNA. For this sample the table gives roughly 220,000 distinct CDR3 sequences, of which more than 9% were detected only once. In total, the top ten clones hold about a fifth of the sample. Sample: blood, either unsorted or a sorted T cell fraction (not recorded which). All receptors come from a male donor with ankylosing spondylitis or in good health (not recorded which).

This clonotype was seen many times. This chain uses TRBV12-3 or TRBV12-4 with TRBJ2-5; 9 bases match TRBD1. CDR3 length: 13 residues. Germline trimming cut 8 bases from V and 2 bases from J; bases unmatched to any gene: 3. DNA of the CDR3: TGTGCCAGCCGGGACAGGGCACAAGAGACCCAGTACTTC. Translation gives CASRDRAQETQYF.

This clonotype was counted at least ten times. This sequence joins TRBV12-3 or TRBV12-4 and TRBJ1-2; 7 nucleotides agree with TRBD1. After removal of 6 bases from V and 0 bases from J, the junction contained 4 bases not matched to a gene. This CDR3 region has 14 residues. The CDR3 reads CASSGTASNYGYTF. CDR3 DNA sequence: TGTGCCAGCAGCGGGACAGCTTCTAACTATGGCTACACCTTC.

This clonotype was detected ten times or more. The chain combines TRBV7-6 with TRBJ2-3; D gene ambiguous. The ends were cut back, 1 base at V and 10 bases at J, with 12 bases in the middle. Germline CDR1 is SGHVS and CDR2 is FNYEAQ. CDR3 size: 13 residues. CDR3 coding DNA: TGTGCCAGCAGCTTAGAATCGTGGGCCCCGCAGTATTTT. It translates to CASSLESWAPQYF.

This clonotype was seen at least ten times. The chain combines TRBV9 with TRBJ1-4; no definite D call. Trimming removed 4 bases from V and 5 bases from J, with 9 bases in between. This CDR3 region has 13 residues. Germline lookup yields CDR1 SGDLS and CDR2 YYNGEE. The CDR3 region has the DNA TGTGCCAGCAGCAGTGACGGGAATGAAAAACTGTTTTTT. This encodes CASSSDGNEKLFF.

This clonotype appeared many times. The chain has TRBV12-3 or TRBV12-4 and TRBJ1-1; 7 bases align to TRBD1. There are 12 residues in the CDR3. Germline trimming cut 7 bases from V and 10 bases from J; bases unmatched to any gene: 9. This chain's CDR3 is CASTLKGAAAFF. CDR3 sequence (DNA): TGTGCCAGCACTCTTAAGGGGGCAGCAGCTTTCTTT.

This clonotype has just one count. Just one base apart from a much larger clone, this may be a read error. The chain combines TRBV30 with TRBJ2-2; D might be TRBD1 or TRBD2, each matching 7 bases. Germline-derived CDR1 and CDR2 are GTSNPN and SVGIG (reference sequence). The CDR3 extends over 14 amino acids. In nucleotides, the CDR3 is TGTGCCTGTCAGGGGGGGGCGGCCGTTAGGGAGCTGCTTTTT. It yields the protein CACQGGAAVRELLF. Drawing the rest from reference TRBV30 and TRBJ2-2, the complete variable domain is SQTIHQWPATLVQPVGSPLSLECTVEGTSNPNLYWYRQAAGRGLQLLFYSVGIGQISSEVPQNLSASRPQDRQFILSSKKLLLSDSGFYLCACQGGAAVRELLFGEGSRLTVL.

There are many counts of this clonotype. CDR3: CSARDPGTGNTGELFF. As DNA, the CDR3 is TGCAGTGCTAGAGACCCCGGGACAGGGAACACCGGGGAGCTGTTTTTT. The chain carries TRBV20-1 and TRBJ2-2; the match to TRBD1 covers 8 bases. The junction had 4 bases not matched to a gene; V was cut back by 0 bases and J by 1 base. Germline assignment: CDR1 DFQATT and CDR2 SNEGSKA (reference sequence). CDR3 size: 16 residues.

This clonotype was detected many times. The rearrangement joins TRBV6-5 to TRBJ1-1; no definite D call. The germline gives CDR1 MNHEY, CDR2 SVGAGI. V was pared by 2 bases and J by 1 base, with 5 bases between. CDR3 length: 13 residues. Written as DNA, the CDR3 is TGTGCCAGCAGTTACAGAACGAACACTGAAGCTTTCTTT. Translating gives CASSYRTNTEAFF.

This clonotype was counted at least ten times. V usage is TRBV3-1 and J usage is TRBJ1-5, with D uncertain. This CDR3 has 16 amino acids. Germline values: CDR1 LGHDT, CDR2 YNNKEL (reference sequence). V was pared by 0 bases and J by 3 bases, with 12 bases between. CDR3 sequence: CASSQDQSGVNQPQHF. The CDR3 nucleotides read TGTGCCAGCAGCCAAGATCAATCCGGGGTCAATCAGCCCCAGCATTTT.

The genes are TRBV11-1 and TRBJ2-7; D remains unclear. Germline-derived CDR1 and CDR2 are SGHAT and FQDESV (reference sequence). V gave up 2 bases and J gave up 5 bases, with 16 bases separating them. This CDR3 region has 15 residues. CDR3 region: CASSLSRTILHEQYF. As DNA, the CDR3 is TGTGCCAGCAGCTTAAGCCGTACAATTCTCCACGAGCAGTACTTC.

The chain is built from TRBV20-1 and TRBJ2-7; 8 nucleotides agree with TRBD1. CDR1 DFQATT and CDR2 SNEGSKA come from the germline V gene (reference sequence). V lost 6 bases, J lost 3 bases, and 4 bases stayed unmatched. CDR3 size: 12 residues. In DNA, the CDR3 is TGCAGTGCCGGACAGGGCTACTACGAGCAGTACTTC. Its translation is CSAGQGYYEQYF.

This clonotype was seen repeatedly, ten times or more. The V call is TRBV11-1, the J call TRBJ1-6; a possible D gene is TRBD1 (5 bases). Germline CDR1 SGHAT, CDR2 FQDESV (reference sequence). V lost 6 bases and J 7 bases, leaving 25 bases between the germline ends. The CDR3 sequence is 18 residues long. CDR3 nucleotide sequence: TGTGCCAGCAGTTCTTCCGCAGCCCCCGCGGGACGGAATTCACCCCTCCACTTT. Protein sequence: CASSSSAAPAGRNSPLHF.

This clonotype was observed many times. The chain recombines TRBV6-1 with TRBJ2-2, with 8 positions matching TRBD1. The CDR3 covers 17 residues. The germline CDR1 and CDR2 sequences are MNHNS and SASEGT. J lost 1 base, V lost 4 bases, and 8 bases had no gene match. CDR3 DNA sequence: TGTGCCAGCAGTGCGCCTTCCGGGACAGGGAACACCGGGGAGCTGTTTTTT. Its protein product is CASSAPSGTGNTGELFF.

The gene calls are TRBV20-1 and TRBJ2-1; 9 bases agree with TRBD2. The V segment lost 7 bases and the J segment 6 bases; nucleotides outside the gene matches: 7. The CDR3 length is 13 residues. Germline values: CDR1 DFQATT, CDR2 SNEGSKA (reference sequence). CDR3 sequence reads: CSGGRGGINEQFF. DNA for the CDR3: TGCAGTGGGGGGCGGGGGGGTATCAATGAGCAGTTCTTC.

Ten or more counts support this clonotype. The V and J genes are TRBV10-3 and TRBJ1-4; weak D call: TRBD1 (6 bases). This CDR3 is 13 amino acids long. Germline V gives CDR1 ENHRY, CDR2 SYGVKD. The germline V and J ends were trimmed by 3 bases and 5 bases, with 7 bases remaining between them. DNA for the CDR3: TGTGCCATCAGTGAAAGGGGGAATGAAAAACTGTTTTTT. This encodes CAISERGNEKLFF.

This clonotype was found many times. The chain carries TRBV28 and TRBJ2-1; a weak D match, TRBD1 (6 bases). Between the trimmed V and J ends, which lost 6 bases and 0 bases, there was a span of 9 bases. Germline V CDR1 and CDR2: MDHEN, SYDVKM. CDR3 length: 14 residues. CDR3 loop: CASREGGSYNEQFF. CDR3 nucleotide sequence: TGTGCCAGCAGGGAAGGGGGCTCCTACAATGAGCAGTTCTTC. Using reference TRBV28 and TRBJ2-1 for the parts outside the CDR3, the full variable domain is DVKVTQSSRYLVKRTGEKVFLECVQDMDHENMFWYRQDPGLGLRLIYFSYDVKMKEKGDIPEGYSVSREKKERFSLILESASTNQTSMYLCASREGGSYNEQFFGPGTRLTVL.

In this sample, this clonotype turned up many times. The chain carries TRBV5-1 and TRBJ1-1; 9 positions match TRBD1. The V segment lost 0 bases and the J segment 5 bases; nucleotides outside the gene matches: 8. CDR1 is SGHRS, CDR2 YFSETQ, per germline. The CDR3 has 16 amino acids. In DNA form, the CDR3 reads TGCGCCAGCAGCTTGGCAACCGGGACAGGGATTACTGAAGCTTTCTTT. Protein: CASSLATGTGITEAFF.

This clonotype was detected ten times or more. CDR3 DNA sequence: TGCGCCAGCAGCTTGGAGGACGGGGAGACCCAGTACTTC. Its protein product is CASSLEDGETQYF. The chain uses TRBV5-1 and TRBJ2-5, with D unclear. V was trimmed by 0 bases and J by 5 bases, leaving 8 bases between them. In germline, CDR1 is SGHRS, CDR2 YFSETQ. CDR3 size: 13 residues.

This clonotype was recorded at least ten times. This chain links TRBV20-1 with TRBJ2-5; no clear D gene. V lost 6 bases and J 2 bases, leaving 16 bases between the germline ends. CDR1 is DFQATT, CDR2 SNEGSKA, per germline (reference sequence). The CDR3 covers 14 residues. The CDR3 loop is CSARSYLKQETQYF. The CDR3 nucleotides are TGCAGTGCCCGAAGCTATTTAAAGCAAGAGACCCAGTACTTC.

This clonotype was detected many times. The chain joins TRBV28 to TRBJ1-5; no definite D call. Trimming took 6 bases from V and 3 from J, leaving 6 bases between them. The CDR3 runs to 12 residues. Looked up from germline, CDR1 is MDHEN and CDR2 is SYDVKM. In nucleotides, the CDR3 is TGTGCCAGCAGCATAATCAATCAGCCCCAGCATTTT. It specifies CASSIINQPQHF.